These 14 T cell receptor beta chains were all obtained from the same sample, sequenced in a study of T-cell memory formation after mild COVID-19. TCRdb re-called the 5' RACE reads with MiXCR, one entry per CDR3 protein. The sample includes hundreds of thousands of distinct CDR3 sequences, roughly 22% of them seen just once. Sequencing was carried out using PBMCs or a T cell subset sorted from them (not recorded which). The receptors stem from an adult woman who had mild COVID-19 (a few samples of this study predate the infection). Cell type and time point are not known.

The gene calls are TRBV5-1 and TRBJ2-1, with TRBD1 matching over 7 bases. The CDR3 extends over 15 amino acids. Trimming cost V 5 bases and J 0 bases; bases outside gene matches: 5. Germline CDR1 reads SGHRS; CDR2 reads YFSETQ. In DNA, the CDR3 is TGCGCCAGCAGGGCCGCAGGGGGCTCCTACAATGAGCAGTTCTTC. Translating it yields CASRAAGGSYNEQFF.

V usage is TRBV7-9 and J usage is TRBJ2-3; the match to TRBD2 covers 12 bases. The trim removed 6 bases at V and 4 bases at J, leaving 8 bases unmatched. This CDR3 is built from 16 residues. Germline V lookup: CDR1 SEHNR, CDR2 FQNEAQ (reference sequence). The DNA of the CDR3 is TGTGCCAGCAGTCATCCGACTAGCGGGAGTCCAGATACGCAGTATTTT. It encodes CASSHPTSGSPDTQYF. Full variable domain (rest looked up from reference TRBV7-9 and TRBJ2-3): DTGVSQNPRHKITKRGQNVTFRCDPISEHNRLYWYRQTLGQGPEFLTYFQNEAQLEKSRLLSDRFSAERPKGSFSTLEIQRTEQGDSAMYLCASSHPTSGSPDTQYFGPGTRLTVL.

The CDR3 spells CASSAGGGTGNEQFF. DNA for the CDR3: TGTGCCAGCAGTGCGGGGGGGGGTACGGGCAATGAGCAGTTCTTC. This chain joins TRBV6-2 or TRBV6-3 and TRBJ2-1, with 9 bases aligning to TRBD2. The CDR3 spans 15 residues. J was trimmed by 6 bases and V by 5 bases; bases with no gene match: 8. Germline CDR1 is MNHEY and CDR2 is SVGEGT.

The J gene is TRBJ1-1, the V gene TRBV29-1; tentative D call: TRBD1 (6 bases). The CDR3 extends over 13 amino acids. V was clipped by 5 bases and J by 0 bases, with 10 bases between them. CDR1 and CDR2 (germline): SQVTM, ANQGSEA. CDR3 coding DNA: TGCAGCGTTAAGGACAGCTTGAACACTGAAGCTTTCTTT. Translating gives CSVKDSLNTEAFF.

This chain joins TRBV12-3 or TRBV12-4 and TRBJ1-4; D is possibly TRBD1 (5 bases). Trimming removed 3 bases from V and 8 bases from J, with 16 bases in between. The CDR3 consists of 15 residues. The CDR3 sequence is CASSFQRGREEKLFF. The CDR3 DNA reads as TGTGCCAGCAGTTTTCAGAGGGGACGAGAAGAAAAACTGTTTTTT.

The V call is TRBV7-2, the J call TRBJ2-1; D remains unclear. Germline V gene lookup returns CDR1 SGHTA and CDR2 FQGNSA. The V end lost 1 base, the J end lost 0 bases, and 10 bases lay between the germline ends. This CDR3 is built from 16 residues. Here the CDR3 reads CASSLGSAISYNEQFF. CDR3 coding DNA: TGTGCCAGCAGCTTAGGGTCTGCGATCTCCTACAATGAGCAGTTCTTC.

V gene TRBV6-1 combines with J gene TRBJ2-7, with D possibly TRBD1 on 6 matching bases. Germline V CDR1 and CDR2: MNHNS, SASEGT. CDR3 length: 12 residues. The ends were cut back, 11 bases at V and 1 base at J, with 12 bases in the middle. The CDR3 DNA is TGTGCCGCTAGGACAGTGTCCTACGAGCAGTACTTC. Its protein product is CAARTVSYEQYF.

This clonotype has just a few counts. The chain joins TRBV5-1 to TRBJ1-6; tentatively, D is TRBD1 (6 bases). Trimming stripped 4 bases from V and 5 bases from J, with 16 bases between. The V gene's germline CDR1 is SGHRS and CDR2 YFSETQ. This CDR3 is 16 amino acids long. The CDR3 DNA follows: TGCGCCAGCAGCCGTGGGGGGGCTTACGATAATTCACCCCTCCACTTT. Translated: CASSRGGAYDNSPLHF.

This clonotype came up a few times. The V gene is TRBV20-1, the J gene TRBJ1-2; possibly TRBD1 for D (5 bases). V was trimmed by 3 bases and J by 2 bases, leaving 13 bases between them. The CDR3 is 14 amino acids. Germline lookup yields CDR1 DFQATT and CDR2 SNEGSKA (reference sequence). This chain's CDR3 is CSARASGGNYGYTF. DNA of the CDR3: TGCAGTGCTAGGGCCTCGGGGGGAAACTATGGCTACACCTTC.

This rearrangement joins TRBV6-5 to TRBJ2-5, with D possibly TRBD1 on 5 matching bases. Germline CDR1 and CDR2: MNHEY and SVGAGI. There are 12 residues in the CDR3. The V end lost 5 bases, the J end lost 6 bases, and 10 bases lay between the germline ends. Here the CDR3 reads CASSPPDKTQYF. CDR3 coding DNA: TGTGCCAGCAGTCCCCCGGACAAGACCCAGTACTTC.

The V gene is TRBV18, the J gene TRBJ2-1, with 9 nucleotides matching TRBD2. The J segment lost 6 bases and the V segment lost 1 base, leaving 7 bases of the junction unmatched. The CDR3 runs 16 residues. Germline assignment: CDR1 KGHSH and CDR2 LQKENI. CDR3 sequence (DNA): TGTGCCAGCTCACCACTCGGGACTAGCAGACGCAATGAGCAGTTCTTC. Translating gives CASSPLGTSRRNEQFF.

V usage is TRBV7-2 and J usage is TRBJ2-2; D may correspond to TRBD1 or TRBD2 (5 bases each). V was clipped by 5 bases and J by 5 bases, with 12 bases between them. The CDR3 extends over 14 amino acids. CDR1 and CDR2 from the germline V gene are SGHTA and FQGNSA. The CDR3 region is CASSLREGTGELFF. The CDR3 nucleotides read TGTGCCAGCAGCCTCAGAGAGGGGACCGGGGAGCTGTTTTTT.

In this sample, this clonotype turned up once. The J gene is TRBJ2-2, the V gene TRBV19, with a tentative D call TRBD1 (6 bases). The CDR3 runs 16 residues. Germline assignment: CDR1 LNHDA and CDR2 SQIVND (reference sequence). Trimming removed 5 bases from V and 4 bases from J, with 17 bases in between. Here the CDR3 DNA reads TGTGCCAGTAGTCCCTCTTGGGTCAGGGGCACCGGGGAGCTGTTTTTT. Protein: CASSPSWVRGTGELFF.

V usage is TRBV4-2 and J usage is TRBJ2-3; 7 positions match TRBD1. Germline V gene sequence: CDR1 LGHNA, CDR2 YNFKEQ. V was clipped by 4 bases and J by 8 bases; unmatched bases: 6. There are 13 residues in the CDR3. CDR3 coding DNA: TGTGCCAGCAGCCCACAGGGGACGGCTACGCAGTATTTT. This sequence encodes CASSPQGTATQYF.